This TCR beta chain was profiled in a study of beta chain features in type 1 diabetes. Study-wide results and limits: Relative to healthy donors, patients appeared to have naive, central memory and Treg TCRB repertoires that were more similar. The study found fewer insertions and more deletions at VDJ junctions in type 1 diabetes patients. In every one of the four CD4+ subsets, TCRB CDR3s were moderately but significantly shorter in Type 1 diabetes patients.

Since all of the isolated RNA was reverse transcribed, expressed TCRB transcripts were what got sequenced. Some clones are missing from TCRdb's copy, which holds only in-frame ones; the method was immunoSEQ multiplex PCR. Among about 170,000 clones listed, 6.5% to 9.5% were seen once. This clone was counted between two and nine times. What it recognizes is unknown. V was pared by 3 bases and J by 4 bases, with 0 bases of the junction left unmatched. Germline CDR1 is GTSNPN and CDR2 is SVGIG (reference sequence). There are 12 residues in the CDR3. The TCR sequence derives from a woman aged 35 to 49 with type 1 diabetes. The rearrangement uses TRBV30 and TRBJ1-5; 7 bases fit TRBD1. The sample consisted of central memory CD4+ T cells from blood. The CDR3 region is CAWRTGNQPQHF. For the CDR3, the DNA is TGTGCCTGGAGGACAGGGAATCAGCCCCAGCATTTT.